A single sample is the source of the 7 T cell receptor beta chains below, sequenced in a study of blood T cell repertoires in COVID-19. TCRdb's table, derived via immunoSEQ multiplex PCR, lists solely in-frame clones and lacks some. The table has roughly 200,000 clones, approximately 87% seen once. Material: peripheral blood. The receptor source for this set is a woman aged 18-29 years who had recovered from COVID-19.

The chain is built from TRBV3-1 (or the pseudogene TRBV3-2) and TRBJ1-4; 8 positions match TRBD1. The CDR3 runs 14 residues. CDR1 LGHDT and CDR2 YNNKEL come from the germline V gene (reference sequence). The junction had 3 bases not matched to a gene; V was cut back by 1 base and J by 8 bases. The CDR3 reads CASSQVNRGEKLFF. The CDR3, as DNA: TGTGCCAGCAGCCAAGTGAACAGGGGGGAAAAACTGTTTTTT.

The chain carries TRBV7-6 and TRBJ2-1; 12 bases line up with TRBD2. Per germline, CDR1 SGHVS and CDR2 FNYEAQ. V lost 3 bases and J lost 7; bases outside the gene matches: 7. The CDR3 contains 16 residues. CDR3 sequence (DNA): TGTGCCAGCAGCTTTGAGCCGGGACTAGCGGGTAATGAGCAGTTCTTC. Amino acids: CASSFEPGLAGNEQFF.

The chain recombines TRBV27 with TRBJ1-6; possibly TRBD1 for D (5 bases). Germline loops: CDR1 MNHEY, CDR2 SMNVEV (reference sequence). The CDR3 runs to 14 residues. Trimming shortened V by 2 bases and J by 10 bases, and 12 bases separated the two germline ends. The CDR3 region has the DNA TGTGCCAGCAGTTTAGGGTTGGGGGGGTCACCCCTCCACTTT. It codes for CASSLGLGGSPLHF.

CDR3 nucleotides: TGTGCCAGCAGCGTAGGAACGGTTAGCACAGATACGCAGTATTTT. Amino acids: CASSVGTVSTDTQYF. The chain carries TRBV9 and TRBJ2-3; D unresolved. Between the trimmed V and J ends, which lost 0 bases and 0 bases, there was a span of 8 bases. Germline V gene lookup returns CDR1 SGDLS and CDR2 YYNGEE. The CDR3 loop spans 15 amino acids.

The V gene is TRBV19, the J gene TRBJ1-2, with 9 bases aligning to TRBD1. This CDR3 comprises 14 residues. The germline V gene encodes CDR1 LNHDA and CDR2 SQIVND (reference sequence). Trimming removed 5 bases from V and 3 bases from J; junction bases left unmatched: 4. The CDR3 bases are TGTGCCAGTAGTCGGTGGGACAGGGACTATGGCTACACCTTC. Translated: CASSRWDRDYGYTF.

The CDR3 nucleotides read TGCGCCAGCACCCGTTCTACTAGCGGCAAAAGGTACAATGAGCAGTTCTTC. Residues: CASTRSTSGKRYNEQFF. This chain connects TRBV5-1 to TRBJ2-1; the match to TRBD2 covers 8 bases. Losses at the gene ends were 6 bases for V and 4 bases for J; bases not matched to a gene: 15. CDR3 length: 17 residues. The germline gives CDR1 SGHRS, CDR2 YFSETQ.

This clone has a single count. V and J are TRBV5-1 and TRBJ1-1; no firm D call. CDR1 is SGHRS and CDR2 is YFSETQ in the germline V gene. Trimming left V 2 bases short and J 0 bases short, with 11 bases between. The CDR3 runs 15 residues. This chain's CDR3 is CASSFGGEVNTEAFF. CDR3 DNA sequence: TGCGCCAGCAGCTTTGGTGGGGAGGTGAACACTGAAGCTTTCTTT.